This T cell receptor beta chain was recovered during a study of cytomegalovirus exposure and HLA in healthy donors (dated by TCRdb to about 2017). Turning to the overall study: An earlier analysis of 587 of the donors reported 250 to 300 Gb of sequence data and 120 million or so unique TCR beta sequences from some 180 million T cells. Roughly 300 gigabases of sequencing data and 70 million to 85 million unique TCR sequences were included in an early release covering around 600 HLA-typed donors. Of the roughly 400 genotyped donors, 80% to 90% were placed in the genetic ancestry cluster associated with self-reported Caucasian donors. The study aimed to test whether signatures of past pathogen exposure could be identified by cataloging public T cell receptors. The T cell repertoires of 550 to 850 subjects were profiled by immunosequencing and related to cytomegalovirus serostatus. Along with the 666-subject first cohort, a separate validation cohort of around 110 different subjects was used. To predict cytomegalovirus infection status, the study brought together high-throughput TCR immunosequencing, statistical association of individual TCRs with disease status, and machine learning. In a later analysis, previously published TCR beta repertoires from 500 to 750 donors were re-analyzed and high-resolution HLA genotyping was added so that TCR occurrence patterns could be studied. Rather than drawing on any new phenotypic data, the later analysis identified candidate immune exposures from TCR beta sequences and the way those sequences occurred across donors. To decide whether each TCR beta V gene segment behaved as functional or pseudogenic, an earlier analysis of over 500 of the donors relied on high-throughput TCR beta sequencing. Donor age, sex, ethnicity and CMV serostatus were compiled together with the repertoire data. A later genetic analysis took genome-wide SNP genotypes for about three fifths of the 666 donors and used that subset as a discovery cohort. Every discovery cohort repertoire had been produced on one sequencing platform. HLA typing covered class I and class II loci at four-digit resolution. The number of donors typed differed by locus, with 629-630 for A, B, C, DRB1 and DQB1, 522 for DQA1, approximately 570 for DPA1, and around 460 for DPB1. A handful of DR-DQ haplotypes were handled as single units for association and clustering because linkage in the cohort was strong. Across some 400 genotyped donors of the cohort, an average of approximately 240,000 unique TCR beta nucleotide sequences per donor were sequenced, and 15% to 20% of those sequences were non-productive. Here is what the overall study found, with its caveats: The sequencing pipeline was judged likely to have produced a cluster of highly shared sequence variants as a technical artifact. According to a later analysis, most CMV-associated TCR beta chains appeared to be HLA-restricted, and the HLA associations seemed to be driven largely by CMV exposure. Cytomegalovirus status was reported to be diagnosed by the classifier with high specificity and sensitivity in both the original and validation cohorts. The authors suggested that the approach could potentially be extended to other disease states and immunological phenotypes. Some 15 rarely observed V segments, including chromosome 9 orphons, were excluded from the earlier analysis of about 500 of the donors because counts were too low. The study listed approximately 160 TCR beta chains as associated with cytomegalovirus. Correlated functional status among segregating V segments might reflect linkage disequilibrium, but an unknown experimental factor could not be ruled out. This cohort had only TCR beta chains sequenced, and the lack of alpha or paired-chain data limited which features could be detected. Specific HLA alleles were associated with more than 15,000 TCR beta sequences at a false discovery rate of 0.05 in a later analysis. A further reported finding was that TCR beta sequences accurately predicted the HLA-A and HLA-B alleles for most subjects in the first cohort. Because HLA typing was unavailable for some donors at each locus, only the typed subset was used in association tests. A later analysis found that HLA-associated TCR beta chains were more clonally expanded and had lower generation probabilities than equally common non-associated chains. Several of the top co-occurrence clusters appeared to be linked to parvovirus B19, influenza, CMV and Epstein-Barr virus, according to a later analysis. Broadly in line with IMGT annotations, most TCR beta V segments showed up in productive rearrangements about 87% or about 30% of the time in an earlier analysis of 450 to 600 of the donors. Strong co-occurrence of HLA alleles, especially DR and DQ, made assigning TCR associations to individual alleles difficult. In vitro tests confirmed that a few of the cytomegalovirus-associated TCR beta chains recognize cytomegalovirus antigens. The 87-base-pair reads could not distinguish some IMGT-functional V segments, including TRBV6-2 and TRBV6-3, so those segments were excluded. A later genetic analysis reported fewer N-insertions in productive TCRs among donors in an Asian-associated ancestry cluster than the 666-donor mean. A later genetic analysis associated a missense DCLRE1C variant with V-gene and J-gene trimming of TCR beta chains, and an independent cohort replicated the association. For the cohort, immune exposure information was limited to CMV serostatus. Roughly uniform sequencing depth across donors was assumed in presence/absence analyses, although this assumption may not hold. While some public TCRs were present in many individuals, most TCR sequences turned up only very rarely across donors. In a later analysis, TCR association rates were found to vary across HLA loci, with the most associated TCRs seen for DRB1 alleles and the fewest for HLA-C alleles.

The CDR3 numbers 15 residues from cysteine through phenylalanine. CDR3 DNA is the only sequence kept; it has 45 bases, read in frame from the first base. Per the germline V gene, MGHRA is the CDR1 and YSYEKL is the CDR2. Unmatched junction bases come to 6, with V trimmed by 4 bases and J by 3 bases. The library was obtained by the immunoSEQ multiplex PCR assay. The multiplex PCR relied on a mix of 60 forward primers for TCR Vbeta segments and 13 reverse primers for TCR Jbeta segments. The CDR3 region of rearranged TCR beta genes was amplified from genomic DNA with a multiplex PCR assay. The amplified TCR beta libraries were sequenced on the Illumina HiSeq System as 87-base-pair reads. The authors processed their data as follows. A later analysis tallied roughly 80 million unique TCR beta chains across the 666 repertoires, and some 12 million of those chains were shared by two or more donors. Raw reads were error-corrected and collapsed into unique sequences by a nearest-neighbor algorithm in which closely related sequences were merged to remove PCR and sequencing errors. Alignment of CDR3 sequences to IMGT reference sequences was used to assign V, D and J gene segments. Each retained sequence needed at least a six-nucleotide match to both a V gene segment and a J gene segment. A rearrangement was called productive if the CDR3 had no stop codons and remained in frame with V and J, and every other rearrangement was called non-productive. CDR3 was defined according to IMGT convention as the region running from the second conserved V-encoded cysteine to the conserved J-encoded phenylalanine. In an earlier analysis of approximately 590 of the donors, sequences lacking an unambiguous match to a single V gene segment were excluded. An earlier analysis of almost 600 of the donors classified V segments as functional when productive rearrangements were above 56.7% and as segregating when the standard deviation between donors was above 5%. To diagnose cytomegalovirus status from the catalog of TCR beta chain sequences, a statistical classification framework was built. A later analysis assigned V and J genes by comparing TCR nucleotide sequences with IMGT/GENE-DB human TR gene sequences. The TCRdist pipeline was used in a later analysis to assign CDR3 sequences and most-parsimonious VDJ recombination scenarios. In a later analysis, each TCR beta chain was defined by its CDR3 amino acid sequence together with its V-gene family, and reads lacking a unique V-gene family were excluded. A later analysis removed 592 highly shared, low-generation-probability nucleotide sequences to deal with suspected cross-contamination and a sequencing artifact. For each public chain, a later analysis derived a clonal expansion index from normalized ranks of inferred template counts within each repertoire. In a later analysis, generation probabilities were computed using a VDJ recombination model fitted to out-of-frame rearrangements, and the results were checked against IGoR. In a later analysis, TCR-TCR, TCR-HLA and TCR-CMV co-occurrence was scored with hypergeometric tests, and a repertoire-size bias correction was applied to TCR pairs. In a later analysis, false discovery rates were estimated by permuting HLA or CMV assignments 20 times. In a later analysis, co-occurring TCRs were grouped using DBSCAN, and TCRdist sequence similarity was added for clustering within HLA-allele-positive subsets. For co-occurrence clustering, repertoires with fewer than 30,000 or more than 120,000 public chains were excluded, along with about five repertoires with anomalous nucleotide sharing. The table was pulled from immuneACCESS by TCRdb, which kept in-frame rearrangements only. Such tables lose some clones; where checked, under half of the loss comes from unresolved V genes, and the rest has no known cause. That table furnishes V, J and clone size, whereas the DNA furnished D and trimming. The sample has 150,000 to 200,000 clones on record, roughly 73% of them singletons. The top ten clonotypes cover over 1.5% of the sample.

On this clone: Its antigen target is currently unknown. Qualities for individual bases were not recorded, and no much larger clone is one base off.

The cohort comprised around 700 healthy bone marrow donors. At the time of sampling, every cohort member was nominally healthy, though immune exposures that went unrecorded were likely present. The donor tested CMV seronegative and was one of the 352 seronegative cohort members. A peripheral blood sample was collected from each donor, and TCR beta sequencing was performed on peripheral blood mononuclear cells. The Qiagen DNeasy Blood Extraction Kit was used to extract genomic DNA from the blood cell samples. The chain joins TRBV4-1 to TRBJ1-3; TRBD1 aligns with 7 central bases. The sequencing input was PBMCs. The TCR originated in a woman aged 25 to 39 in good health and CMV-seronegative. The CDR3 sequence is CASSPRQGFGNTIYF. The nucleotide sequence is given as TGCGCCAGCAGCCCCCGACAGGGCTTTGGAAACACCATATATTTT.